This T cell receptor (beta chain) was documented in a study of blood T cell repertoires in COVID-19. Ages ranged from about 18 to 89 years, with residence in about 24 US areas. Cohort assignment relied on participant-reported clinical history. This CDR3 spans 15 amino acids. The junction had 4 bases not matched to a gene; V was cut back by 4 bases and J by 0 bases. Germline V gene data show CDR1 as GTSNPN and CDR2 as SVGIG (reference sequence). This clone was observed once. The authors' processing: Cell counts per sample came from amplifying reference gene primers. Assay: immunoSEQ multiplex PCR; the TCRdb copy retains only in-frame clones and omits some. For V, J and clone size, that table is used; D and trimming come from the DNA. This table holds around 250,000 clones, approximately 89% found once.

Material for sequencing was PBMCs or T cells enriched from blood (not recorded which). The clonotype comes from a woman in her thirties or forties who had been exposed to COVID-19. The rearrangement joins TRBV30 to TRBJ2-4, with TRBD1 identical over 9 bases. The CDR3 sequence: CAWIMDRGAKNIQYF. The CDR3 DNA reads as TGTGCCTGGATAATGGACAGGGGAGCCAAAAACATTCAGTACTTC.